Given below is one T cell receptor (beta chain) in context. This specimen belongs to a study of blood T cell repertoires in COVID-19. Clones were sequenced by immunoSEQ multiplex PCR, and TCRdb holds only the in-frame ones, with some missing. The sample yields approximately 250,000 clones, roughly 84% seen once. The germline V gene encodes CDR1 SGDLS and CDR2 YYNGEE. Trimming cost V 3 bases and J 6 bases; bases outside gene matches: 13. This CDR3 has 17 amino acids. V gene TRBV9 combines with J gene TRBJ1-1, with TRBD1 matching over 11 bases. Sequences were obtained from peripheral blood. The source is a woman aged 40 to 55 who had recovered from COVID-19. CDR3 nucleotide sequence: TGTGCCAGCAGCGAAAAGGACAGGGGGCTTGTTTCGTCTGAAGCTTTCTTT. This gives the protein CASSEKDRGLVSSEAFF.